Below are 19 T cell receptor beta chains sequenced from a single sample in a study of vaccination and CD4 T cells after COVID-19. These receptors' targets are unknown. With the Oncomine TCR Beta short-read assay, DNA from cultured CD4+ T cells was sequenced. From the PCR reads, TCRdb called clonotypes with MiXCR, one entry per CDR3 protein. The data contain about 9,300 distinct CDR3 sequences, approximately 47% of them singletons. The treatment: roughly nine-day PBMC culture with coronavirus spike peptide pools or control peptides (ViraFEST assay). The specimen sequenced was CD4+ T cells from blood, cultured in vitro. These receptor sequences come from a human donor who had recovered from COVID-19.

This clonotype was seen only a few times. The chain recombines TRBV20-1 with TRBJ2-3; 8 nucleotides agree with TRBD1. V shed 6 bases, J shed 1 base, and the junction held 3 bases outside the gene matches. Germline V gene sequence: CDR1 DFQATT, CDR2 SNEGSKA (reference sequence). The CDR3 contains 13 residues. The CDR3 protein is CSAGTGRTDTQYF. CDR3 nucleotide sequence: TGCAGTGCCGGGACAGGACGCACAGATACGCAGTATTTT.

The V gene is TRBV20-1, the J gene TRBJ1-3; D perhaps matches TRBD1 (6 bases). The germline gives CDR1 DFQATT, CDR2 SNEGSKA (reference sequence). V lost 5 bases and J lost 4, with 12 bases in between. The CDR3 consists of 13 residues. CDR3 DNA sequence: TGCAGTGCTTTAAGGACAGTCGGAAACACCATATATTTT. Its translation: CSALRTVGNTIYF.

This clonotype was observed a few times. CDR3 sequence (DNA): TGTGCCAGCAGCATCCCAGGCTCCTCTGGAAACACCATATATTTT. Amino acids: CASSIPGSSGNTIYF. This sequence joins TRBV21-1 and TRBJ1-3. TRBV21-1 has pseudogene status. CDR3 length: 15 amino acids.

This clonotype occurred a few times. The chain is built from TRBV9 and TRBJ2-5, with TRBD2 matching 14 bases. This CDR3 spans 16 amino acids. The germline V gene encodes CDR1 SGDLS and CDR2 YYNGEE. J was trimmed by 5 bases and V by 3 bases; bases with no gene match: 6. The CDR3 coding sequence is TGTGCCAGCAGCGCGACTAGCGGGGGGGCTTGGGAGACCCAGTACTTC. Residues: CASSATSGGAWETQYF. The variable domain in full, completed from reference TRBV9 and TRBJ2-5, reads DSGVTQTPKHLITATGQRVTLRCSPRSGDLSVYWYQQSLDQGLQFLIQYYNGEERAKGNILERFSAQQFPDLHSELNLSSLELGDSALYFCASSATSGGAWETQYFGPGTRLLVL.

V is TRBV7-2 and J is TRBJ2-7; maybe TRBD1 (6 bases). CDR3 size: 14 residues. Germline CDR1 SGHTA, CDR2 FQGNSA. Trimming cost V 5 bases and J 6 bases, with 17 bases left between them. CDR3 protein: CASSALHRGGEQYF. The CDR3 nucleotides are TGTGCCAGCAGCGCCCTACACCGAGGGGGCGAGCAGTACTTC.

Only a few counts were recorded for this clonotype. The J gene is TRBJ1-1, the V gene TRBV4-3; TRBD1 aligns across 7 bases. Germline V gene sequence: CDR1 LGHNA, CDR2 YSLEER. The CDR3 sequence is 15 residues long. J gave up 5 bases and V 6 bases, and 12 bases lay outside the gene matches. This CDR3 reads CASSPAHQGGTEAFF. In DNA form, the CDR3 reads TGCGCCAGCAGTCCTGCCCACCAGGGGGGGACTGAAGCTTTCTTT.

The V gene is TRBV6-2 or TRBV6-3, the J gene TRBJ2-1; 9 bases align to TRBD1. The CDR3 extends over 15 amino acids. Germline values: CDR1 MNHEY, CDR2 SVGEGT. J was trimmed by 8 bases and V by 2 bases; bases with no gene match: 7. The CDR3 protein is CASSYTGTGQDEQFF. The DNA for the CDR3 is TGTGCCAGCAGTTACACCGGGACAGGGCAGGATGAGCAGTTCTTC.

V is TRBV20-1 and J is TRBJ1-2; 7 bases are a match to TRBD1. J lost 4 bases, V lost 6 bases, and 2 bases had no gene match. Germline values: CDR1 DFQATT, CDR2 SNEGSKA (reference sequence). This CDR3 contains 11 residues. The DNA for the CDR3 is TGCAGTGCCAGGGGGGGCTATGGCTACACCTTC. This translates into CSARGGYGYTF.

This clonotype was counted only a few times. J is TRBJ1-6 and V is TRBV7-6; 9 nucleotides line up with TRBD1. The CDR3 sequence is 15 residues long. The ends lost 5 bases at V and 6 bases at J; junction bases unmatched: 5. Germline values: CDR1 SGHVS, CDR2 FNYEAQ. CDR3 sequence (DNA): TGTGCCAGCAGCCCGGGACAGGGTATTAATTCACCCCTCCACTTT. This encodes CASSPGQGINSPLHF.

V gene TRBV7-2 combines with J gene TRBJ2-1, with no clear D. Germline CDR1 and CDR2: SGHTA and FQGNSA. The V end was cut by 8 bases, the J end by 0 bases, with 8 bases between. CDR3 length: 13 residues. CDR3 in amino acids: CASSESSYNEQFF. CDR3 coding DNA: TGTGCCAGCTCAGAGAGCTCCTACAATGAGCAGTTCTTC. The variable domain in full, completed from reference TRBV7-2 and TRBJ2-1, reads GAGVSQSPSNKVTEKGKDVELRCDPISGHTALYWYRQSLGQGLEFLIYFQGNSAPDKSGLPSDRFSAERTGGSVSTLTIQRTQQEDSAVYLCASSESSYNEQFFGPGTRLTVL.

The gene calls are TRBV7-2 and TRBJ1-3, with D possibly matching TRBD1 (6 bases). CDR1 and CDR2 from the germline V gene are SGHTA and FQGNSA. V was cut by 2 bases and J by 2 bases, with 16 bases left in between. The CDR3 has 17 residues. This chain's CDR3 is CASSLWGARVAGNTIYF. The CDR3 nucleotides read TGTGCCAGCAGCTTATGGGGGGCGCGAGTAGCTGGAAACACCATATATTTT.

The V call is TRBV11-2, the J call TRBJ2-6, with no clear D. The CDR3 is 14 amino acids. V lost 5 bases and J lost 3, with 8 bases in between. Germline V gene lookup returns CDR1 SGHAT and CDR2 FQNNGV. CDR3 bases: TGTGCCAGCAGCCTTGCTCGTGGGGCCAACGTCCTGACTTTC. This codes for CASSLARGANVLTF.

The genes are TRBV20-1 and TRBJ2-1; 9 bases are shared with TRBD2. CDR3 length: 14 residues. CDR1 DFQATT and CDR2 SNEGSKA come from the germline V gene (reference sequence). V lost 0 bases and J lost 9; bases outside the gene matches: 6. DNA for the CDR3: TGCAGTGCTAGAGAGGGCGGGAGGGCCGGTGAGCAGTTCTTC. Amino acid sequence: CSAREGGRAGEQFF.

This clonotype was counted only a few times. Relative to the germline gene, one junction end is altered; a read error may explain this. This chain connects TRBV7-7 to TRBJ2-1, with D perhaps matching TRBD2 (5 bases). The germline V gene encodes CDR1 SSHAT and CDR2 FNYEAQ (reference sequence). This CDR3 region has 13 residues. The CDR3 DNA sequence: TGTGCTAGCAGCTTTCCCGGGAACAATGAGCAGTTCTTC. Its protein is CASSFPGNNEQFF.

This chain links TRBV20-1 with TRBJ2-1; tentatively, D is TRBD1 (6 bases). CDR3 length: 16 amino acids. The germline CDR1 and CDR2 sequences are DFQATT and SNEGSKA (reference sequence). Deletions cut 0 bases from V and 0 bases from J, with 12 bases between. CDR3 loop: CSARDPTGSSYNEQFF. CDR3 nucleotides: TGCAGTGCTAGAGATCCGACAGGAAGCTCCTACAATGAGCAGTTCTTC.

This rearrangement joins TRBV9 to TRBJ2-2; D remains unclear. Per germline, CDR1 SGDLS and CDR2 YYNGEE. This CDR3 spans 16 amino acids. The germline V and J ends were trimmed by 0 bases and 5 bases, with 14 bases remaining between them. CDR3 sequence: CASSVGTDPRTGELFF. The CDR3 coding sequence is TGTGCCAGCAGCGTAGGAACGGACCCTAGGACCGGGGAGCTGTTTTTT.

This chain uses TRBV7-2 with TRBJ1-6; 8 bases are a match to TRBD1. Trimming at V came to 5 bases and at J to 3 bases, leaving 3 bases not matched to a gene. This CDR3 contains 15 residues. Germline-derived CDR1 and CDR2 are SGHTA and FQGNSA. Here the CDR3 reads CASSADRDYNSPLHF. The CDR3 bases are TGTGCCAGCAGCGCGGACAGGGACTATAATTCACCCCTCCACTTT.

The chain carries TRBV29-1 and TRBJ2-7; 8 bases fit TRBD1. This CDR3 has 13 amino acids. V was pared by 1 base and J by 6 bases, with 5 bases of the junction left unmatched. Germline CDR1 and CDR2: SQVTM and ANQGSEA. CDR3 region: CSVEGQGASEQYF. CDR3 nucleotides: TGCAGCGTTGAAGGTCAGGGGGCGTCCGAGCAGTACTTC.

The CDR3 region has the DNA TGCGCCAGCAGCCCGGAAGGCCGGTACTATGGCTACACCTTC. Translation gives CASSPEGRYYGYTF. V and J are TRBV5-1 and TRBJ1-2; D is unclear. From germline, CDR1 is SGHRS and CDR2 YFSETQ. V dropped 4 bases and J dropped 3 bases, with 13 bases sitting between them. This CDR3 comprises 14 residues.